Sequencing of this T cell receptor (beta chain) was carried out in a study of T cell responses to AZD1222 COVID-19 vaccine. Across the study: Pooled in the analysis were second doses at about 4 or about 12 weeks. Study findings and constraints: Only six or seven AZD1222 recipients tested seropositive at baseline. Variant regions that are unmutated are reportedly the target of nearly half of spike-specific TCRs. Females made up more of the donors, who were largely white British, and clonal diversity may have come out too low.

Clones were read by immunoSEQ multiplex PCR, and TCRdb kept only the in-frame ones, dropping some. The sample holds approximately 100,000 clones, approximately 91% seen once. Turning to this clone: Its antigen is as yet unknown. Different DNA sequences within this sample yield the same CDR3.

Germline CDR1 is SGHRS and CDR2 is YFSETQ. The CDR3 spans 15 residues. V lost 4 bases, J lost 0 bases, and 11 bases lay in between. The specimen was peripheral blood, collected on day 0 of AZD1222 vaccination. The chain uses TRBV5-1 and TRBJ1-3; the D gene is possibly TRBD1 (5 bases). This sequence originates from an adult in good health. The CDR3: CASSVDSSSGNTIYF. CDR3 in DNA: TGCGCCAGCAGCGTCGACAGTAGCTCTGGAAACACCATATATTTT.